This T cell receptor beta chain was captured in a study of graft-versus-host responses after intestinal transplantation. Study in general: Recipients uniformly received anti-thymocyte globulin induction, followed by tacrolimus and steroids for roughly 3 years.

This CDR3 contains 17 residues. Per germline, CDR1 ENHRY and CDR2 SYGVKD. V shed 7 bases and J 0 bases; nucleotides not matched to a gene: 13. Sequencing was performed with immunoSEQ multiplex PCR; in TCRdb, only in-frame clones are kept and a portion is missing. The sample records some 70,000 clones, roughly 89% being singletons. The source of this sequence is a human patient who received an intestinal transplant, so some T cells may come from the graft donor. The rearrangement uses TRBV10-3 and TRBJ1-1, with TRBD1 matching over 8 bases. The sample was bone marrow, taken approximately 700 days after intestinal transplantation. CDR3 DNA sequence: TGTGCCATCAATGGAGCACAGGGGGGACCCCTGAACACTGAAGCTTTCTTT. This gives the protein CAINGAQGGPLNTEAFF.